This entry is about one TCR beta chain. The antigen remains unidentified. Trimming removed 5 bases at V and 5 bases at J, with 15 bases between. Germline CDR1 is MRHNA and CDR2 is SNTAGT. The CDR3 has 14 residues. The sample comes from a study of PD-1 blockade in classical Hodgkin lymphoma. Broader study findings: There was a significant rise in CD4+ TCR diversity by C4D1, with no such rise for CD8+.

Sequenced by immunoSEQ multiplex PCR; TCRdb stores in-frame clones only, minus some. Of tens of thousands of clones in the sample, about 88% were seen once. Each and every patient relapsed after autologous stem cell transplantation, and patients got differing brentuximab vedotin exposure. The input for sequencing was peripheral blood mononuclear cells (PBMCs), taken before the second cycle of nivolumab. The chain couples TRBV6-4 to TRBJ1-2, with D possibly matching TRBD1 (5 bases). The receptor's source is a human donor with classical Hodgkin lymphoma. The CDR3 here is CASSSHTGGYGYTF. The CDR3 DNA reads as TGTGCCAGCAGTAGCCACACAGGCGGGTATGGCTACACCTTC.